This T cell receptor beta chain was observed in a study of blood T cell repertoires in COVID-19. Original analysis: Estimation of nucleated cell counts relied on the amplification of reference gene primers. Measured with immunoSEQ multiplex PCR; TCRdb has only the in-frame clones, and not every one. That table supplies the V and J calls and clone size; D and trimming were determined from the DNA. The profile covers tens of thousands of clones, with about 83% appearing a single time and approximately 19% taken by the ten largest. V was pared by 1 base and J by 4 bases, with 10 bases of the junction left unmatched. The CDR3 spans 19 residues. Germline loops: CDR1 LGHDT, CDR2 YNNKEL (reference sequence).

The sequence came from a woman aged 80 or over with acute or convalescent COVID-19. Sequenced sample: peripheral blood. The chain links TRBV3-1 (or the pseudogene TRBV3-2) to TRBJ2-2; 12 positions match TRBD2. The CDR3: CASSQASIGLAGTTGELFF. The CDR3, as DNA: TGTGCCAGCAGCCAAGCCTCCATCGGACTAGCGGGAACCACCGGGGAGCTGTTTTTT.